One sample yielded the 23 T cell receptor beta chains listed below, sequenced in a study of early T cells in non-severe SARS-CoV-2 infection. TCRdb re-called the 5' RACE reads with MiXCR, one entry per CDR3 protein. This table holds about 60,000 distinct CDR3 sequences, about 8.9% found once. The material sequenced was whole blood. The source of these receptors is an adult who was a healthcare worker with PCR-confirmed SARS-CoV-2 infection or an uninfected control (not recorded which).

This chain joins TRBV20-1 and TRBJ2-7; TRBD2 might be the D (6 bases). The CDR3 contains 14 residues. Germline loops: CDR1 DFQATT, CDR2 SNEGSKA (reference sequence). V was shortened by 2 bases and J by 2 bases, with 13 bases between the two germline ends. CDR3 sequence (DNA): TGCAGTGCTAGATCGCCTAGCGTCACCTACGAGCAGTACTTC. Translated: CSARSPSVTYEQYF.

This clonotype was counted only a few times. This chain joins TRBV10-2 and TRBJ2-5; D is ambiguous. This CDR3 spans 11 amino acids. Germline CDR1 is WSHSY and CDR2 is SAAADI. V lost 2 bases and J 5 bases, leaving 3 bases between the germline ends. The chain's CDR3 is CASSEKETQYF. The CDR3, as DNA: TGCGCCAGCAGTGAGAAGGAGACCCAGTACTTC.

Ten or more counts support this clonotype. J is TRBJ2-5 and V is TRBV20-1, with D possibly called TRBD1 or TRBD2 (6 bases each). The CDR3 is made up of 14 amino acids. V was pared by 2 bases and J by 4 bases, with 14 bases between. Germline V gene data show CDR1 as DFQATT and CDR2 as SNEGSKA (reference sequence). CDR3 bases: TGCAGTGCTAGACCTACTCGGGGGCGAGAGACCCAGTACTTC. It codes for CSARPTRGRETQYF.

The CDR3 bases are TGTGCCAGCAGCCCTCCGGGACAGGGTGTGTTGAACCAAGAGACCCAGTACTTC. It specifies CASSPPGQGVLNQETQYF. The chain carries TRBV7-2 and TRBJ2-5, with 9 bases aligning to TRBD1. CDR3 size: 18 residues. V lost 5 bases, J lost 0 bases, and 13 bases stayed unmatched. Germline CDR1 is SGHTA and CDR2 is FQGNSA.

This clonotype was picked up many times. The chain recombines TRBV10-3 with TRBJ2-7; 8 nucleotides align to TRBD2. This CDR3 spans 14 amino acids. The V gene's germline CDR1 is ENHRY and CDR2 SYGVKD. Trimming took 3 bases from V and 0 from J; bases not matched to a gene: 1. CDR3 in amino acids: CAISDLAGSYEQYF. Written as DNA, the CDR3 is TGTGCCATCAGTGATCTAGCGGGCTCCTACGAGCAGTACTTC.

In its sample, this clonotype was seen a few times. This sequence joins TRBV6-4 and TRBJ2-7; 8 bases map to TRBD2. V trimming: 2 bases; J trimming: 0 bases; junction bases outside the gene matches: 9. Germline V gene data show CDR1 as MRHNA and CDR2 as SNTAGT. The CDR3 is made up of 17 amino acids. For the CDR3, the DNA is TGTGCCAGCAGTGACGTTACAAGCGGGAGTGACTCCTACGAGCAGTACTTC. Protein sequence: CASSDVTSGSDSYEQYF.

This sequence joins TRBV27 and TRBJ2-7; D is uncertain. Germline values: CDR1 MNHEY, CDR2 SMNVEV (reference sequence). The CDR3 is 14 residues long. The ends were cut back, 5 bases at V and 0 bases at J, with 11 bases in the middle. CDR3 loop: CASSPTVISYEQYF. CDR3 nucleotides: TGTGCCAGCAGTCCTACAGTGATCTCCTACGAGCAGTACTTC.

There are a few counts of this clonotype. This rearrangement joins TRBV2 to TRBJ2-4, with D perhaps TRBD1 or TRBD2 (5 bases each). Germline assignment: CDR1 SNHLY and CDR2 FYNNEI. Trimming took off 8 bases at V and 4 bases at J, with 15 bases between the two ends. This CDR3 region has 14 residues. The CDR3 here is CASVPDEGKNIQYF. DNA for the CDR3: TGTGCCAGCGTCCCTGATGAGGGGAAAAACATTCAGTACTTC.

This clonotype was counted many times. CDR3 sequence: CASSPPGTVNNEQFF. Written as DNA, the CDR3 is TGTGCCAGCAGCCCGCCAGGGACAGTTAACAATGAGCAGTTCTTC. V usage is TRBV3-1 and J usage is TRBJ2-1; 7 bases agree with TRBD1. Trimming cost V 4 bases and J 5 bases; bases outside gene matches: 8. This CDR3 contains 15 residues. Per germline, CDR1 LGHDT and CDR2 YNNKEL (reference sequence).

This clonotype was counted only a few times. This chain uses TRBV6-2 or TRBV6-3 with TRBJ1-2; D is undetermined. The V and J ends lost 2 bases and 2 bases respectively, with 9 bases between them. In germline, CDR1 is MNHEY, CDR2 SVGEGT. This CDR3 has 14 amino acids. The CDR3 loop reads CASSYAGPNYGYTF. In nucleotides, the CDR3 is TGTGCCAGCAGTTACGCAGGACCCAACTATGGCTACACCTTC.

The table lists this clonotype with many counts. A much more abundant neighbour one base away suggests this may be a read error. The chain joins TRBV20-1 to TRBJ1-1; no firm D call. The germline CDR1 and CDR2 sequences are DFQATT and SNEGSKA (reference sequence). The CDR3 has 14 residues. The CDR3 loop is CSAVNAQWNTEVFF. The CDR3 DNA reads as TGCAGTGCCGTTAACGCACAGTGGAACACTGAAGTTTTCTTT.

This clonotype was observed many times. The rearrangement uses TRBV11-2 and TRBJ2-5; weak D call: TRBD1 (5 bases). CDR3 length equals 13 residues. The germline V gene has CDR1 SGHAT and CDR2 FQNNGV. Trimming took off 6 bases at V and 5 bases at J, with 13 bases between the two ends. CDR3 region: CASSPGWAETQYF. CDR3 DNA sequence: TGTGCCAGCAGTCCAGGGTGGGCCGAGACCCAGTACTTC.

This clonotype was observed a handful of times. V usage is TRBV6-5 and J usage is TRBJ1-1; 8 nucleotides agree with TRBD1. Germline assignment: CDR1 MNHEY and CDR2 SVGAGI. The CDR3 is made up of 17 amino acids. Trimming cost V 0 bases and J 3 bases; bases outside gene matches: 9. The CDR3 sequence is CASSYSHRGFIYTEAFF. The DNA of the CDR3 is TGTGCCAGCAGTTACTCGCACAGGGGGTTCATTTACACTGAAGCTTTCTTT.

The chain has TRBV24-1 and TRBJ2-2; 12 nucleotides align to TRBD1. This CDR3 is built from 16 residues. V trimming: 4 bases; J trimming: 6 bases; junction bases outside the gene matches: 5. Germline V gives CDR1 KGHDR, CDR2 SFDVKD. In DNA, the CDR3 is TGTGCCACCAGTGACCCGGGACAGGGGGCTCCCGGGGAGCTGTTTTTT. This codes for CATSDPGQGAPGELFF.

This clonotype occurred many times. The rearrangement links TRBV19 to TRBJ1-5; D not resolved. Germline V gene lookup returns CDR1 LNHDA and CDR2 SQIVND (reference sequence). This CDR3 is 13 amino acids long. V lost 6 bases and J 2 bases, leaving 8 bases between the germline ends. The CDR3, as DNA: TGTGCCAGTAGGACCGCGGGCAATCAGCCCCAGCATTTT. This gives the protein CASRTAGNQPQHF.

Comment on this clonotype: Since a much larger clone is just one base distant, this may be a read error. The CDR3 DNA follows: TGCGCCAGCAGCCATGGGGCAGCGGGAGTAGAAGAGACCCAGTACTTC. Encoded protein: CASSHGAAGVEETQYF. V usage is TRBV4-3 and J usage is TRBJ2-5; 8 bases map to TRBD2. Germline V gives CDR1 LGHNA, CDR2 YSLEER. This CDR3 is 16 amino acids long. The V gene end was trimmed by 3 bases and the J gene end by 3 bases; junction bases not matched to a gene: 9.

This chain links TRBV30 with TRBJ2-7; maybe TRBD1 (5 bases). The V gene lost 3 bases and the J gene lost 1 base, with 16 bases spanning the gap. Germline-derived CDR1 and CDR2 are GTSNPN and SVGIG (reference sequence). The CDR3 loop spans 15 amino acids. CDR3 in amino acids: CAWSGPHRISYEQYF. CDR3 sequence (DNA): TGTGCCTGGAGCGGACCCCACAGGATTTCCTACGAGCAGTACTTC.

This clonotype turned up a few times. The chain has TRBV5-1 and TRBJ2-5, with 11 bases matching TRBD2. This CDR3 spans 14 amino acids. Per germline, CDR1 SGHRS and CDR2 YFSETQ. The V gene end was trimmed by 7 bases and the J gene end by 4 bases; junction bases not matched to a gene: 6. The DNA for the CDR3 is TGCGCCAGCGGAACCGGGACTAGCGGAGAGACCCAGTACTTC. It translates to CASGTGTSGETQYF.

This clonotype was seen repeatedly, ten times or more. The rearrangement joins TRBV24-1 to TRBJ1-2; the match to TRBD1 covers 9 bases. The V gene end was trimmed by 4 bases and the J gene end by 5 bases; junction bases not matched to a gene: 1. This CDR3 region has 13 residues. The germline V gene has CDR1 KGHDR and CDR2 SFDVKD. DNA of the CDR3: TGTGCCACCAGTGACGGACAGGGGTATGGCTACACCTTC. Protein sequence: CATSDGQGYGYTF.

This clonotype has a count of ten or more. The chain employs TRBV7-2 and TRBJ2-3; D is perhaps TRBD1 or TRBD2 (5 bases each). This CDR3 comprises 14 residues. V dropped 0 bases and J dropped 1 base, with 5 bases sitting between them. CDR1 and CDR2 (germline): SGHTA, FQGNSA. CDR3 residues: CASSLAGRTDTQYF. CDR3 sequence (DNA): TGTGCCAGCAGCTTAGCGGGACGCACAGATACGCAGTATTTT.

Only a few counts were recorded for this clonotype. The rearrangement joins TRBV5-1 to TRBJ2-1; TRBD1 matches 8 bases. Trimming took 0 bases from V and 6 from J; bases not matched to a gene: 11. This CDR3 is 17 amino acids long. The germline V gene encodes CDR1 SGHRS and CDR2 YFSETQ. The CDR3 reads CASSLARVTGVGNEQFF. As DNA, the CDR3 is TGCGCCAGCAGCTTGGCACGAGTGACAGGGGTCGGCAATGAGCAGTTCTTC.

This clonotype was counted between two and nine times. The V and J genes are TRBV6-1 and TRBJ2-7, with 11 bases matching TRBD2. CDR1 and CDR2 from the germline V gene are MNHNS and SASEGT. V was pared by 5 bases and J by 0 bases, with 6 bases of the junction left unmatched. This CDR3 region has 16 residues. The CDR3 sequence is CASSPQLAGGSYEQYF. The CDR3 bases are TGTGCCAGCAGTCCCCAGCTAGCGGGAGGCTCCTACGAGCAGTACTTC.

The sample holds many counts of this clonotype. The rearrangement joins TRBV5-4 to TRBJ2-3, with a weak D call TRBD2 (5 bases). Deletions cut 1 base from V and 6 bases from J, with 18 bases between. This CDR3 has 16 amino acids. The germline V gene has CDR1 SGHNT and CDR2 YYREEE (reference sequence). CDR3 nucleotides: TGTGCCAGCAGCTTGCCTAGCATCCGGATTTCTGATACGCAGTATTTT. Its protein is CASSLPSIRISDTQYF.